This T cell receptor (beta chain) originates from a study of T cell repertoires and HLA-DP antigens. Study summary: In vitro CD4+ alloreactivity was against HeLa-presented HLA-DP.

This clone was seen a handful of times. Its antigen is still unknown. The method was immunoSEQ multiplex PCR; TCRdb's version includes in-frame clones alone and lacks a portion of them. The sample has about 73,000 clones; around three quarters are singletons. Trimming stripped 6 bases from V and 5 bases from J, with 7 bases between. Germline V gene data show CDR1 as MNHNY and CDR2 as SVGAGI (reference sequence). This CDR3 is 12 amino acids long. The sequencing sample was made of CD4+ T cells from PBMCs. V usage is TRBV6-6 and J usage is TRBJ1-4, with no clear D. The origin of this receptor is a man aged 60-69 years in good health and CMV-seronegative. The CDR3 nucleotides read TGTGCCAGCAGCCCCGGAAATGAAAAACTGTTTTTT. This translates into CASSPGNEKLFF.